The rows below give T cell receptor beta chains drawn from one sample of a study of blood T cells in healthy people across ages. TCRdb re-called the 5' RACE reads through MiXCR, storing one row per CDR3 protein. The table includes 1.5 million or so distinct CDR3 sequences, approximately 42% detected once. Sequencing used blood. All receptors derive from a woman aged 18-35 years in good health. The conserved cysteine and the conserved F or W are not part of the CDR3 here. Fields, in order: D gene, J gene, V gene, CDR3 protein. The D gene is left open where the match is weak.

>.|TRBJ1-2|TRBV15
ATSRDRQQEGYT
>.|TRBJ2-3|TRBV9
ASSVVDGGTDTQY
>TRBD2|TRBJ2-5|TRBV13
ASSRLAGGPRQETQY
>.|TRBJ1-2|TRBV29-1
SVGKQGGGYT
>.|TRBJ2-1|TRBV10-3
AISIGQASYNEQF
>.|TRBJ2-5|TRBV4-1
ASSQEDTSGETQY
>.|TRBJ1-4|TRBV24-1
ATTNNEKLF
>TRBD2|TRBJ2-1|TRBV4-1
ASSQHGTSGIHEQF
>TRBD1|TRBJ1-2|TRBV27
ASSFSRTGAKAPPYGYT
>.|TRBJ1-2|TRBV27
ASSPNVQGSGYT
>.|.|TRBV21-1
ASAPGGMSDEQY
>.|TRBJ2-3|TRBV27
ASSSLRQSGTDTQY
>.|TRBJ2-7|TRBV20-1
SARDPRTYNEQY
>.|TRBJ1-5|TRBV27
ASSPSGGTGGQPQH
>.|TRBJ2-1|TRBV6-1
ASSVLGGQINEQF
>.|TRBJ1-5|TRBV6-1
ASSEDLGQGGNQPQH
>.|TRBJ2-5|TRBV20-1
SANGAGETQY
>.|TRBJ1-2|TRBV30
AWSAQKTANYGYT
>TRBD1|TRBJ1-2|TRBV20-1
SASPGQDGYT
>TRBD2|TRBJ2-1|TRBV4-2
ASSQDLTSGINNEQF
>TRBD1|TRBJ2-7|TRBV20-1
SGQQGVEQY
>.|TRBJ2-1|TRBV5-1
ASSFSSWSNEQF
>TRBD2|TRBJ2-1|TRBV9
ASSASSGGADYNEQF
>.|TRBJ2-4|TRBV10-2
ASSAKRQAEQY
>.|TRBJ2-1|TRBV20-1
SAADLWQQF
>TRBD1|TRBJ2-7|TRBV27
ASTGTGSYEQY